This T cell receptor (beta chain) was observed in a study of spatial heterogeneity in lung cancer. TCRdb itself ran the 5' RACE reads through MiXCR, one entry per CDR3 protein. The sample lists about 4,000 distinct CDR3 sequences, about 53% occurring once. After removal of 4 bases from V and 4 bases from J, the junction contained 8 bases not matched to a gene. Germline assignment: CDR1 LGHDT and CDR2 YNNKEL (reference sequence). This CDR3 has 15 amino acids. With respect to this clonotype: Because this beta chain is a stray read in a library intended to capture alpha chains, its abundance should not be given much weight.

Time point in this sample: sample taken at primary tumor resection. Material for sequencing was whole RNA from tumor, nontumor lung or frozen PBMC, left unsorted. This sequence originates from a female donor with early-stage non-small cell lung cancer. Material: PBMCs, obtained at surgery. The gene calls are TRBV3-1 and TRBJ2-5; 8 nucleotides match TRBD2. CDR3: CASSPSGGARETQYF. The DNA for the CDR3 is TGTGCCAGCAGCCCATCCGGGGGGGCCCGAGAGACCCAGTACTTC.